The 29 T cell receptor beta chains presented below share a single source sample, sequenced in a study of beta chain features in type 1 diabetes (dated by TCRdb to about 2018). Library preparation employed the immunoSEQ multiplex PCR assay. The entire amount of isolated RNA was reverse transcribed using the High Capacity cDNA Reverse Transcription Kit, so the sequenced TCRB transcripts were expressed ones. The table comes from immuneACCESS by way of TCRdb, which keeps in-frame sequences with V and J called. Part of the clones is missing from these tables; in studies checked, under half for an unresolved V gene and the rest for unknown reasons. Present in this sample are 600,000 to 750,000 clones, roughly an eighth of which were seen just once. More than 0.095% of the sample is held by the ten biggest clonotypes. The antigens for these receptors are not known. Overall study outcomes, separate from this receptor: In all four CD4+ subsets, TCRB CDR3 length was moderately but significantly shorter in type 1 diabetes patients.

Sequencing used naive CD4+ T cells from blood. Reading the label with the study, this specimen's cell subset or site is: true naive CD4+ T cells. These receptors all come from a man aged 30 to 45 with type 1 diabetes.

This clone was seen more than once but under ten times. The chain has TRBV30 and TRBJ2-3; possible D gene TRBD2, 6 bases. The CDR3 consists of 12 residues. Deletions cut 5 bases from V and 0 bases from J, with 6 bases between. Germline V CDR1 and CDR2: GTSNPN, SVGIG (reference sequence). CDR3: CAWGGSTDTQYF. The CDR3 coding sequence is TGTGCCTGGGGGGGGAGCACAGATACGCAGTATTTT.

This clone has a handful of counts. The gene calls are TRBV28 and TRBJ1-2; 7 bases are a match to TRBD1. From germline, CDR1 is MDHEN and CDR2 SYDVKM. The V gene end was trimmed by 7 bases and the J gene end by 8 bases; junction bases not matched to a gene: 7. The CDR3 covers 12 residues. CDR3 DNA sequence: TGTGCCAGCACCGGACAGGTGGAGGGCTACACCTTC. It is translated as CASTGQVEGYTF.

This chain joins TRBV6-6 and TRBJ2-7; possibly TRBD2 for D (5 bases). The CDR3 spans 15 residues. V lost 0 bases and J 1 base, leaving 10 bases between the germline ends. Germline CDR1 is MNHNY and CDR2 is SVGAGI (reference sequence). The CDR3 nucleotides are TGTGCCAGCAGTTACTCGGGAGACACTTCCTACGAGCAGTACTTC. Encoded protein: CASSYSGDTSYEQYF.

The chain employs TRBV4-2 and TRBJ1-2; perhaps TRBD1 as D (6 bases). Per germline, CDR1 LGHNA and CDR2 YNFKEQ. Between the trimmed V and J ends, which lost 3 bases and 6 bases, there was a span of 8 bases. The CDR3 runs 12 residues. The CDR3 loop is CASSQRGDGYTF. In DNA form, the CDR3 reads TGTGCCAGCAGCCAGAGGGGGGATGGCTACACCTTC.

CDR3 sequence: CASSLPWDRGHSPTDTQYF. CDR3 sequence (DNA): TGTGCCAGCAGTTTACCCTGGGACAGGGGGCATTCCCCCACAGATACGCAGTATTTT. The chain combines TRBV28 with TRBJ2-3, with 12 bases identical to TRBD1. The junction had 11 bases not matched to a gene; V was cut back by 2 bases and J by 2 bases. The CDR3 has 19 residues. The germline V gene encodes CDR1 MDHEN and CDR2 SYDVKM.

V gene TRBV6-1 combines with J gene TRBJ2-5; D gene ambiguous. CDR3 length: 12 residues. V lost 4 bases, J lost 5 bases, and 8 bases lay in between. Germline lookup yields CDR1 MNHNS and CDR2 SASEGT. The CDR3 reads CASSAASETQYF. In DNA, the CDR3 is TGTGCCAGCAGTGCCGCTTCGGAGACCCAGTACTTC.

The chain links TRBV10-3 to TRBJ2-7; 9 nucleotides match TRBD2. Germline assignment: CDR1 ENHRY and CDR2 SYGVKD. The CDR3 is 14 residues long. Unmatched junction bases numbered 12, after V lost 11 bases and J lost 4 bases. The CDR3 nucleotides read TGTGCCGCCAGCCGGACTAGCGTCAGTTACGAGCAGTACTTC. This codes for CAASRTSVSYEQYF.

This clone has just a few counts. This chain links TRBV21-1 with TRBJ2-3; the table gives TRBD1 as D, unverified against the DNA. TRBV21-1 is given as a pseudogene. The CDR3 spans 15 residues. The CDR3 loop is CASSPGQGHTDTQYF. CDR3 DNA sequence: TGTGCCAGCAGCCCCGGGCAGGGCCACACAGATACGCAGTATTTT.

The chain employs TRBV4-3 and TRBJ2-6; D is undetermined. Germline CDR1 reads LGHNA; CDR2 reads YSLEER. The CDR3 loop spans 14 amino acids. V shed 3 bases and J shed 2 bases, with 5 bases lying between them. The CDR3 region is CASSHTPGANVLTF. CDR3 in DNA: TGCGCCAGCAGCCATACTCCTGGGGCCAACGTCCTGACTTTC.

The table lists this clone with a few counts. The rearrangement joins TRBV4-1 to TRBJ1-2; the D gene is possibly TRBD1 (5 bases). Trimming removed 1 base at V and 2 bases at J, with 11 bases between. Germline V CDR1 and CDR2: MGHRA, YSYEKL. The CDR3 loop spans 15 amino acids. The CDR3 is CASSQGLTENYGYTF. The CDR3 nucleotides read TGCGCCAGCAGCCAAGGCTTGACAGAGAACTATGGCTACACCTTC.

The chain carries TRBV4-3 and TRBJ1-2; maybe TRBD1 (5 bases). The CDR3 is made up of 15 amino acids. CDR1 LGHNA and CDR2 YSLEER come from the germline V gene. V was shortened by 4 bases and J by 2 bases, with 14 bases between the two germline ends. In DNA, the CDR3 is TGCGCCAGCAGCCTGAGGGGAGGGCGCAACTATGGCTACACCTTC. Amino acid sequence: CASSLRGGRNYGYTF.

This clone turned up a few times. The same CDR3 also results from other DNA sequences found in this sample. The chain carries TRBV4-2 and TRBJ2-2; D not resolved. The V end was cut by 0 bases, the J end by 0 bases, with 5 bases between. Per the germline V gene, CDR1 is LGHNA and CDR2 is YNFKEQ. The CDR3 has 15 residues. The DNA for the CDR3 is TGTGCCAGCAGCCAAGACGGAACGAACACCGGGGAGCTGTTTTTT. Translating gives CASSQDGTNTGELFF.

The CDR3 is CSTIPRTDTQYF. CDR3 sequence (DNA): TGCAGCACCATCCCCCGCACAGATACGCAGTATTTT. V usage is TRBV29-1 and J usage is TRBJ2-3; D is ambiguous. From germline, CDR1 is SQVTM and CDR2 ANQGSEA. The CDR3 runs 12 residues. The V and J ends lost 8 bases and 1 base respectively, with 10 bases between them.

In its sample, this clone was seen a few times. The sample holds other DNA sequences that translate to the same CDR3. The chain employs TRBV7-2 and TRBJ2-5; 11 nucleotides line up with TRBD2. Trimming removed 6 bases from V and 2 bases from J; junction bases left unmatched: 5. The V gene's germline CDR1 is SGHTA and CDR2 FQGNSA. This CDR3 spans 15 amino acids. The CDR3 bases are TGTGCCAGCAGTTCAGGACTAGCGGGTCAAGAGACCCAGTACTTC. This gives the protein CASSSGLAGQETQYF.

J is TRBJ2-2 and V is TRBV19; no definite D call. This CDR3 spans 15 amino acids. V lost 8 bases and J 2 bases, leaving 15 bases between the germline ends. Germline loops: CDR1 LNHDA, CDR2 SQIVND (reference sequence). The CDR3 here is CASSAYTTNTGELFF. The CDR3 DNA is TGTGCCAGTTCCGCCTATACCACTAACACCGGGGAGCTGTTTTTT.

This clone has only a few counts. The chain links TRBV9 to TRBJ2-3, with D perhaps matching TRBD2 (6 bases). Trimming removed 3 bases from V and 2 bases from J, with 10 bases in between. CDR1 is SGDLS, CDR2 YYNGEE, per germline. This CDR3 has 14 residues. CDR3 region: CASSGGTHTDTQYF. The CDR3 nucleotides are TGTGCCAGCAGCGGGGGGACTCACACAGATACGCAGTATTTT.

The CDR3 DNA is TGTGCCAGCAGCCCAGGCCCGGGGGAGAATCAGCCCCAGCATTTT. It translates to CASSPGPGENQPQHF. The chain has TRBV7-9 and TRBJ1-5, with TRBD1 as a possible D gene (5 bases). The CDR3 has 15 residues. V lost 5 bases to trimming and J lost 4 bases, with 15 bases between them. The germline V gene has CDR1 SEHNR and CDR2 FQNEAQ (reference sequence).

In its sample, this clone was seen a few times. The chain links TRBV18 to TRBJ2-7; tentatively, D is TRBD1 (5 bases). Trimming left V 3 bases short and J 3 bases short, with 9 bases between. This CDR3 is 13 amino acids long. The germline V gene encodes CDR1 KGHSH and CDR2 LQKENI. The CDR3 loop is CASSPGQNYEQYF. The CDR3 nucleotides read TGTGCCAGCTCACCGGGGCAGAACTACGAGCAGTACTTC.

In this sample, this clone turned up a few times. This chain uses TRBV4-2 with TRBJ1-2, with D hard to call. V dropped 0 bases and J dropped 0 bases, with 11 bases sitting between them. The CDR3 contains 16 residues. Germline CDR1 and CDR2: LGHNA and YNFKEQ. The CDR3 DNA reads TGTGCCAGCAGCCAAGATTTAGGATTCTCTAACTATGGCTACACCTTC. This gives the protein CASSQDLGFSNYGYTF.

This clone occurred a few times. The V gene is TRBV7-2, the J gene TRBJ2-3; D possibly corresponds to TRBD2 (5 bases). In germline, CDR1 is SGHTA, CDR2 FQGNSA. This CDR3 has 15 residues. Trimming removed 2 bases from V and 5 bases from J, with 14 bases in between. The CDR3 nucleotides are TGTGCCAGCAGCTTAACGTCTGACGCGGGAGATACGCAGTATTTT. It codes for CASSLTSDAGDTQYF.

The chain couples TRBV7-9 to TRBJ2-7; 7 bases align to TRBD1. This CDR3 region has 15 residues. CDR1 and CDR2 (germline): SEHNR, FQNEAQ (reference sequence). The ends lost 4 bases at V and 4 bases at J; junction bases unmatched: 10. This CDR3 is CASSSRDRSYYEQYF. As DNA, the CDR3 is TGTGCCAGCAGCTCCAGGGACAGAAGTTATTACGAGCAGTACTTC. The full variable domain, with the rest looked up from reference TRBV7-9 and TRBJ2-7, is DTGVSQNPRHKITKRGQNVTFRCDPISEHNRLYWYRQTLGQGPEFLTYFQNEAQLEKSRLLSDRFSAERPKGSFSTLEIQRTEQGDSAMYLCASSSRDRSYYEQYFGPGTRLTVT.

In its sample, this clone was seen a few times. J is TRBJ2-7 and V is TRBV6-1; D ambiguous. V was cut by 6 bases and J by 2 bases, with 5 bases left in between. The CDR3 loop spans 11 amino acids. CDR1 and CDR2 from the germline V gene are MNHNS and SASEGT. This chain's CDR3 is CASSLPYEQYF. The CDR3 DNA reads as TGTGCCAGCAGCCTACCCTACGAGCAGTACTTC.

This clone came up a few times. This sequence joins TRBV5-4 and TRBJ1-2; D gene unclear. There are 13 residues in the CDR3. Germline loops: CDR1 SGHNT, CDR2 YYREEE (reference sequence). Trimming shortened V by 4 bases and J by 4 bases, and 11 bases separated the two germline ends. The CDR3 sequence is CASSQDGLYGYTF. The CDR3, as DNA: TGTGCCAGCAGCCAGGACGGCCTCTATGGCTACACCTTC.

The chain combines TRBV4-2 with TRBJ1-5, with a tentative D call TRBD1 (5 bases). The CDR3 is 14 amino acids. Germline CDR1 is LGHNA and CDR2 is YNFKEQ. Between the trimmed V and J ends, which lost 1 base and 4 bases, there was a span of 8 bases. The CDR3 coding sequence is TGTGCCAGCAGCCAAGGGACACCGAATCAGCCCCAGCATTTT. Its translation: CASSQGTPNQPQHF.

This clone has a handful of counts. The V gene is TRBV7-2, the J gene TRBJ2-2, with no clear D. The germline V gene has CDR1 SGHTA and CDR2 FQGNSA. There are 16 residues in the CDR3. V was clipped by 5 bases and J by 2 bases, with 15 bases between them. The CDR3 protein is CASSPRLGRNTGELFF. As DNA, the CDR3 is TGTGCCAGCAGCCCGCGGCTCGGTCGAAACACCGGGGAGCTGTTTTTT.

J is TRBJ2-6 and V is TRBV10-3; D perhaps matches TRBD1 (6 bases). Trimming stripped 3 bases from V and 5 bases from J, with 20 bases between. The CDR3 runs to 18 residues. From germline, CDR1 is ENHRY and CDR2 SYGVKD. The CDR3 coding sequence is TGTGCCATCAGTGAAGGGGACACCCGCATTTTAAGGGCCAACGTCCTGACTTTC. As protein: CAISEGDTRILRANVLTF.

This chain connects TRBV6-1 to TRBJ1-2; no reliable D call. Germline CDR1 and CDR2: MNHNS and SASEGT. Trimming took 4 bases from V and 8 from J, leaving 20 bases between them. The CDR3 consists of 15 residues. CDR3 protein: CASSVTSNSLYGYTF. DNA for the CDR3: TGTGCCAGCAGTGTCACATCCAATTCATTGTACGGCTACACCTTC.

Concerning this clone itself: At one end the junction does not follow the germline gene, possibly because of a read error. The gene calls are TRBV7-2 and TRBJ1-2, with D maybe TRBD1 (6 bases). The CDR3 totals 9 residues. From germline, CDR1 is SGHTA and CDR2 FQGNSA. The CDR3: CASSTGHSF. In nucleotides, the CDR3 is TGTGCCAGCAGCACGGGACACTCTTTC.

As concerns this clone: The sample has other DNA sequences that encode this CDR3 too. The chain recombines TRBV30 with TRBJ1-3; D gene ambiguous. Germline CDR1 reads GTSNPN; CDR2 reads SVGIG (reference sequence). Trimming pared 0 bases from V and 0 bases from J, leaving 3 bases between. CDR3 length: 13 residues. CDR3 region: CAWSVRSGNTIYF. The CDR3 region has the DNA TGTGCCTGGAGTGTACGCTCTGGAAACACCATATATTTT.